A selection of T cell receptor beta chains follows, all from one sample in a study of blood T cells in healthy people across ages. MiXCR was run by TCRdb on the 5' RACE reads, yielding one entry per CDR3 protein. The sample includes roughly 800,000 distinct CDR3 sequences, roughly 60% of them seen just once. Source material: blood. These receptors were taken from a man aged 25 to 45 in good health. CDR3s include the opening cysteine and the closing phenylalanine or tryptophan. The order of the fields is J gene, D gene, clone size, V gene, CDR3 protein, CDR3 DNA. A D gene is named only where the DNA matches it firmly. Rows may omit the clone size; those that give it use once, few, many or a size class.

j_gene: TRBJ2-5; d_gene: TRBD2; abundance: .; v_gene: TRBV7-2; CDR3aa: CAGSRDSGGAETQYF; CDR3nt: TGTGCCGGCAGCCGTGATAGCGGGGGGGCAGAGACCCAGTACTTC
j_gene: TRBJ1-1; d_gene: .; abundance: .; v_gene: TRBV4-2; CDR3aa: CASSLISENTEAFF; CDR3nt: TGTGCCAGCAGTCTTATCAGCGAGAACACTGAAGCTTTCTTT
j_gene: TRBJ2-3; d_gene: TRBD2; abundance: .; v_gene: TRBV6-1; CDR3aa: CASSESISGDQPTDTQYF; CDR3nt: TGTGCCAGCAGTGAATCTATTAGCGGGGACCAACCTACAGATACGCAGTATTTT
j_gene: TRBJ1-2; d_gene: .; abundance: many; v_gene: TRBV10-2; CDR3aa: CASSGTGATNYGYTF; CDR3nt: TGCGCCAGCAGTGGCACAGGCGCTACTAACTATGGCTACACCTTC
j_gene: TRBJ2-1; d_gene: .; abundance: .; v_gene: TRBV6-5; CDR3aa: CASSYSWLSRTGNEQFF; CDR3nt: TGTGCCAGCAGTTACTCGTGGCTCTCACGAACCGGCAATGAGCAGTTCTTC
j_gene: TRBJ2-7; d_gene: .; abundance: .; v_gene: TRBV7-9; CDR3aa: CASSFSGLTGQYF; CDR3nt: TGTGCCAGCAGCTTCTCGGGGTTGACGGGGCAGTACTTC
j_gene: TRBJ2-7; d_gene: .; abundance: few; v_gene: TRBV20-1; CDR3aa: CSAIPPRGSSYEQYF; CDR3nt: TGCAGTGCTATCCCCCCGCGTGGTAGCTCCTACGAGCAGTACTTC
j_gene: TRBJ2-3; d_gene: TRBD1; abundance: .; v_gene: TRBV20-1; CDR3aa: CSAWDSRGGTDTQYF; CDR3nt: TGCAGTGCATGGGACAGCCGTGGCGGCACAGATACGCAGTATTTT
j_gene: TRBJ2-1; d_gene: TRBD2; abundance: few; v_gene: TRBV7-9; CDR3aa: CASSSLTSGMSSYNEQFF; CDR3nt: TGTGCCAGCAGCTCACTAACTAGCGGGATGAGCTCCTACAATGAGCAGTTCTTC
j_gene: TRBJ2-1; d_gene: .; abundance: .; v_gene: TRBV15; CDR3aa: CATSRDSGYNEQFF; CDR3nt: TGTGCCACCAGCAGAGATTCGGGTTACAATGAGCAGTTCTTC
j_gene: TRBJ2-5; d_gene: TRBD1; abundance: .; v_gene: TRBV6-5; CDR3aa: CASSYTRTGKETQYF; CDR3nt: TGTGCCAGCAGTTATACTAGGACAGGGAAAGAGACCCAGTACTTC
j_gene: TRBJ1-1; d_gene: .; abundance: .; v_gene: TRBV5-5; CDR3aa: CASSPGWAGTEAFF; CDR3nt: TGTGCCAGCAGCCCGGGCTGGGCGGGCACTGAAGCTTTCTTT
j_gene: TRBJ1-4; d_gene: TRBD1; abundance: .; v_gene: TRBV29-1; CDR3aa: CSVAKTGANEKLFF; CDR3nt: TGCAGCGTTGCAAAGACAGGGGCCAACGAAAAACTGTTTTTT
j_gene: TRBJ2-7; d_gene: TRBD2; abundance: .; v_gene: TRBV5-6; CDR3aa: CASSSGGASSYEQYF; CDR3nt: TGTGCCAGCAGCTCGGGAGGGGCCAGCTCCTACGAGCAGTACTTC
j_gene: TRBJ2-7; d_gene: TRBD2; abundance: many; v_gene: TRBV2; CDR3aa: CASKRGSYEQYF; CDR3nt: TGTGCCAGCAAGCGCGGGAGCTACGAGCAGTACTTC
j_gene: TRBJ2-7; d_gene: TRBD1; abundance: .; v_gene: TRBV9; CDR3aa: CASSKGGQDYEQYF; CDR3nt: TGTGCCAGCAGCAAAGGGGGACAGGACTACGAGCAGTACTTC
j_gene: TRBJ1-4; d_gene: .; abundance: .; v_gene: TRBV9; CDR3aa: CASSRTAGGSPTNEKLFF; CDR3nt: TGTGCCAGCAGTCGGACGGCGGGGGGCAGCCCAACTAATGAAAAACTGTTTTTT
j_gene: TRBJ2-7; d_gene: .; abundance: .; v_gene: TRBV25-1; CDR3aa: CASSVTMSYEQYF; CDR3nt: TGTGCCAGCAGTGTGACAATGTCCTACGAGCAGTACTTC
j_gene: TRBJ1-1; d_gene: .; abundance: .; v_gene: TRBV25-1; CDR3aa: CASSDWRATEAFF; CDR3nt: TGTGCCAGCAGTGATTGGCGGGCCACTGAAGCTTTCTTT
j_gene: TRBJ2-7; d_gene: .; abundance: .; v_gene: TRBV7-2; CDR3aa: CASSPALATSYEQYF; CDR3nt: TGTGCCAGCAGCCCCGCTCTAGCGACTAGTTACGAGCAGTACTTC
j_gene: TRBJ2-6; d_gene: .; abundance: .; v_gene: TRBV29-1; CDR3aa: CSVVTSGANVLTF; CDR3nt: TGCAGCGTTGTGACTTCTGGGGCCAACGTCCTGACTTTC
j_gene: TRBJ2-3; d_gene: .; abundance: .; v_gene: TRBV27; CDR3aa: CASSKRDRDTQYF; CDR3nt: TGTGCCAGCAGTAAACGAGACCGAGATACGCAGTATTTT
j_gene: TRBJ2-3; d_gene: TRBD2; abundance: few; v_gene: TRBV18; CDR3aa: CASSPSGEDTQYF; CDR3nt: TGTGCCAGCTCACCAAGCGGGGAAGATACGCAGTATTTT
j_gene: TRBJ1-2; d_gene: .; abundance: few; v_gene: TRBV25-1; CDR3aa: CASSQGRFDYTF; CDR3nt: TGTGCCAGCAGCCAAGGGAGGTTTGACTACACCTTC
j_gene: TRBJ1-2; d_gene: TRBD1; abundance: .; v_gene: TRBV12-3/TRBV12-4; CDR3aa: CASYQFLGTGIPLNYGYTF; CDR3nt: TGTGCCAGCTATCAGTTTCTCGGGACAGGGATTCCACTAAACTATGGCTACACCTTC
j_gene: TRBJ2-5; d_gene: .; abundance: few; v_gene: TRBV12-3/TRBV12-4; CDR3aa: CASTLTGTQETQYF; CDR3nt: TGTGCCAGCACCTTGACCGGGACACAAGAGACCCAGTACTTC
j_gene: TRBJ2-3; d_gene: .; abundance: few; v_gene: TRBV29-1; CDR3aa: CSVGGGRLLGDTQYF; CDR3nt: TGCAGCGTTGGGGGAGGTAGACTACTCGGGGATACGCAGTATTTT
j_gene: TRBJ1-6; d_gene: TRBD1; abundance: many; v_gene: TRBV7-9; CDR3aa: CASSQTGNSAPLHF; CDR3nt: TGTGCCAGCAGCCAGACAGGGAACTCGGCACCCCTCCACTTT
j_gene: TRBJ2-7; d_gene: TRBD2; abundance: .; v_gene: TRBV7-2; CDR3aa: CASSASLAGGAEQYF; CDR3nt: TGTGCCAGCAGCGCCTCGCTAGCGGGAGGGGCCGAGCAGTACTTC
j_gene: TRBJ2-1; d_gene: .; abundance: few; v_gene: TRBV6-5; CDR3aa: CASSATGNEQFF; CDR3nt: TGTGCCAGCAGTGCAACAGGCAATGAGCAGTTCTTC
j_gene: TRBJ2-3; d_gene: .; abundance: few; v_gene: TRBV7-6; CDR3aa: CASSFGEDTQYF; CDR3nt: TGTGCCAGCAGCTTTGGGGAAGATACGCAGTATTTT
j_gene: TRBJ2-1; d_gene: TRBD2; abundance: .; v_gene: TRBV6-2/TRBV6-3; CDR3aa: CASSRSGGADEQFF; CDR3nt: TGTGCCAGCAGCCGTAGCGGGGGGGCGGATGAGCAGTTCTTC
j_gene: TRBJ2-7; d_gene: .; abundance: .; v_gene: TRBV20-1; CDR3aa: CSAADLISYEQYF; CDR3nt: TGCAGTGCTGCCGATTTGATCTCCTACGAGCAGTACTTC
j_gene: TRBJ2-4; d_gene: .; abundance: .; v_gene: TRBV5-1; CDR3aa: CASSRTGSQGEEQYF; CDR3nt: TGCGCCAGCAGCAGAACAGGGTCCCAGGGTGAGGAGCAGTACTTC
j_gene: TRBJ1-4; d_gene: .; abundance: .; v_gene: TRBV6-1; CDR3aa: CASSAGNPFNEKLFF; CDR3nt: TGTGCCAGCAGTGCCGGGAACCCATTTAATGAAAAACTGTTTTTT